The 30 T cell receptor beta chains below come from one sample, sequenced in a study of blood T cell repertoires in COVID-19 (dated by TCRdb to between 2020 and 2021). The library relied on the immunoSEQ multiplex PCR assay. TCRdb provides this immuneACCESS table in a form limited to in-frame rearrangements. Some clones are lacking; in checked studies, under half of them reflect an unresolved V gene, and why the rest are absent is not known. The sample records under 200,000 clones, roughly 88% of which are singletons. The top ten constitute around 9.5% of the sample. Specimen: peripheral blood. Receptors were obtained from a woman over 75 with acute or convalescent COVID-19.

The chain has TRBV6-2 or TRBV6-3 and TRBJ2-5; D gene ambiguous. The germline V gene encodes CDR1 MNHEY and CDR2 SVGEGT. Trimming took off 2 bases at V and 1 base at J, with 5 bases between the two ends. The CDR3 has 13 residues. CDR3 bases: TGTGCCAGCAGTTACACTATCCAAGAGACCCAGTACTTC. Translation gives CASSYTIQETQYF.

The CDR3 DNA reads TGTGCCAGCGGGATGAGAGAGGGACTAGCGGGGGGGCCGGACGAGCAGTACTTC. Translated, it gives CASGMREGLAGGPDEQYF. The rearrangement joins TRBV5-5 to TRBJ2-7, with TRBD2 identical over 16 bases. Germline V lookup: CDR1 SGHKS, CDR2 YYEKEE (reference sequence). The CDR3 contains 18 residues. V was pared by 7 bases and J by 5 bases, with 15 bases of the junction left unmatched.

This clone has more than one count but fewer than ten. DNA of the CDR3: TGCGCCAGCAGCCAAACCTTCATCCCCCTAGCAGGTCGGGGCACAGATACGCAGTATTTT. Translating it yields CASSQTFIPLAGRGTDTQYF. The genes are TRBV4-1 and TRBJ2-3, with D perhaps matching TRBD2 (5 bases). Germline V CDR1 and CDR2: MGHRA, YSYEKL. The CDR3 runs to 20 residues. Trimming shortened V by 2 bases and J by 1 base, and 25 bases separated the two germline ends.

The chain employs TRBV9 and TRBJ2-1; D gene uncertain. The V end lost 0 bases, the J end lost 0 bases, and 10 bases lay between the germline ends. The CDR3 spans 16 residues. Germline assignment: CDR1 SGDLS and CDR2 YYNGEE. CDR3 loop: CASSVAPRGSYNEQFF. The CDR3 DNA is TGTGCCAGCAGCGTAGCTCCGCGCGGCTCCTACAATGAGCAGTTCTTC.

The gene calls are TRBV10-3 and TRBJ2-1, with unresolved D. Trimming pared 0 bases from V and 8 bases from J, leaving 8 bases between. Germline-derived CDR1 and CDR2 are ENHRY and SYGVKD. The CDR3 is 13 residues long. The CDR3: CAISESRSDEQFF. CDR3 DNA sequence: TGTGCCATCAGTGAGTCCCGGAGCGATGAGCAGTTCTTC.

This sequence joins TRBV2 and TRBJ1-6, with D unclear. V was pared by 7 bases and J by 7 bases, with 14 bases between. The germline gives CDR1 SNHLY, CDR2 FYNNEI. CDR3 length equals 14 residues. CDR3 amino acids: CASIDLAANSPLHF. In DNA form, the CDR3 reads TGTGCCAGCATCGATTTAGCGGCCAATTCACCCCTCCACTTT.

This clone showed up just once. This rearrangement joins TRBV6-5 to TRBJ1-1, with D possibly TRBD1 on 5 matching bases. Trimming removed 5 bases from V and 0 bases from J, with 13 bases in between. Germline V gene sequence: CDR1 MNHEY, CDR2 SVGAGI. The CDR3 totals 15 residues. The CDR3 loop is CASSPRGGVNTEAFF. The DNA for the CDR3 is TGTGCCAGCAGTCCCCGCGGAGGGGTGAACACTGAAGCTTTCTTT.

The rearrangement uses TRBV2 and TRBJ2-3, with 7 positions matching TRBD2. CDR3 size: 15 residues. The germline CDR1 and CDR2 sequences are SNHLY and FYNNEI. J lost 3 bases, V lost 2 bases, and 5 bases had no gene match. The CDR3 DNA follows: TGTGCCAGCAGTGAACTCCAGGGAGGGACAGATACGCAGTATTTT. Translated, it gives CASSELQGGTDTQYF. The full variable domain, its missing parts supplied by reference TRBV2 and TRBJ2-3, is EPEVTQTPSHQVTQMGQEVILRCVPISNHLYFYWYRQILGQKVEFLVSFYNNEISEKSEIFDDQFSVERPDGSNFTLKIRSTKLEDSAMYFCASSELQGGTDTQYFGPGTRLTVL.

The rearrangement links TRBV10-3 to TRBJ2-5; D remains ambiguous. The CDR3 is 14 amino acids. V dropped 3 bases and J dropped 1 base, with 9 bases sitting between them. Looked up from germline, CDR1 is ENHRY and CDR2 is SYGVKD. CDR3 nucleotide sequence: TGTGCCATCAGTGAAGGAGCCCTCCAAGAGACCCAGTACTTC. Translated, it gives CAISEGALQETQYF.

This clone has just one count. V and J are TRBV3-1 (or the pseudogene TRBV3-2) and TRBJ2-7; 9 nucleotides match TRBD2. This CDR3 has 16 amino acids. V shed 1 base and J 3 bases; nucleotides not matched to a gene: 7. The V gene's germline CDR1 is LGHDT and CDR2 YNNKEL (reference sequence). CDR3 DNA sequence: TGTGCCAGCAGCCAAGGAAGAGCGGGGGGCATCTACGAGCAGTACTTC. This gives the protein CASSQGRAGGIYEQYF.

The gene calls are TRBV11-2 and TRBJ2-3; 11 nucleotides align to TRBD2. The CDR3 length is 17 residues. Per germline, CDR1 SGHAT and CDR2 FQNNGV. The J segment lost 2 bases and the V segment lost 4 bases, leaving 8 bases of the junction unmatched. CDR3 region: CASSSIASGGFTDTQYF. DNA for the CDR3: TGTGCCAGCAGCTCGATCGCTAGCGGGGGGTTCACAGATACGCAGTATTTT.

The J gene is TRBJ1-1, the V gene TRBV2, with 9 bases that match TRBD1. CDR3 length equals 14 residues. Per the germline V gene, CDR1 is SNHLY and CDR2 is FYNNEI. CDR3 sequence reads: CARLPGQGTSEAFF. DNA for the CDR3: TGTGCGCGACTCCCGGGACAGGGTACCTCTGAAGCTTTCTTT.

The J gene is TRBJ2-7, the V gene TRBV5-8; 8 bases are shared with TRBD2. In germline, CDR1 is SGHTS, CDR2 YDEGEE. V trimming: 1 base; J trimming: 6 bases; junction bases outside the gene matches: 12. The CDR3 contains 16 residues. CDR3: CASSLPAGGASREQYF. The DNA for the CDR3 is TGTGCCAGCAGCTTGCCCGCCGGGGGGGCCTCTCGCGAGCAGTACTTC.

The DNA for the CDR3 is TGTGCCAGCAGCCGCAACAGGGGGGGCACTGAAGCTTTCTTT. As protein: CASSRNRGGTEAFF. The chain has TRBV13 and TRBJ1-1; 8 bases are a match to TRBD1. The V segment lost 5 bases and the J segment 4 bases; nucleotides outside the gene matches: 6. CDR1 and CDR2 from the germline V gene are PRHDT and FYEKMQ (reference sequence). The CDR3 length is 14 residues. Using reference TRBV13 and TRBJ1-1 for the parts outside the CDR3, the full variable domain is AAGVIQSPRHLIKEKRETATLKCYPIPRHDTVYWYQQGPGQDPQFLISFYEKMQSDKGSIPDRFSAQQFSDYHSELNMSSLELGDSALYFCASSRNRGGTEAFFGQGTRLTVV.

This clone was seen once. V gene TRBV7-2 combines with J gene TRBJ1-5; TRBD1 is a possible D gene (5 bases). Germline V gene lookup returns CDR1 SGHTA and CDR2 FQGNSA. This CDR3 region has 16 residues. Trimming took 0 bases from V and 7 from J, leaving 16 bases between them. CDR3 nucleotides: TGTGCCAGCAGCTTAGCTTACGGGGGAGGGGCCCAGCCCCAGCATTTT. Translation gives CASSLAYGGGAQPQHF.

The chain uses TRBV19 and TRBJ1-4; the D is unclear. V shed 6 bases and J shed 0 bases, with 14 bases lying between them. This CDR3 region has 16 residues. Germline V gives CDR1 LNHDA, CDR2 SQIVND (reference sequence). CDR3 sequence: CASSSFGAATNEKLFF. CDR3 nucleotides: TGTGCCAGTAGCAGCTTTGGCGCGGCAACTAATGAAAAACTGTTTTTT. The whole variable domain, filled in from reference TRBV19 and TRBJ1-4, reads DGGITQSPKYLFRKEGQNVTLSCEQNLNHDAMYWYRQDPGQGLRLIYYSQIVNDFQKGDIAEGYSVSREKKESFPLTVTSAQKNPTAFYLCASSSFGAATNEKLFFGSGTQLSVL.

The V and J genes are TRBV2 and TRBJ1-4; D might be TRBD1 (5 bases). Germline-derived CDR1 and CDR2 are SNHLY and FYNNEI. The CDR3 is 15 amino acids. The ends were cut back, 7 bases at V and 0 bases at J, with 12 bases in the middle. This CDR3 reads CASTSQGATNEKLFF. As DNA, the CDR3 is TGTGCCAGCACGTCACAAGGGGCAACTAATGAAAAACTGTTTTTT. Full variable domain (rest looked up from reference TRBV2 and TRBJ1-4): EPEVTQTPSHQVTQMGQEVILRCVPISNHLYFYWYRQILGQKVEFLVSFYNNEISEKSEIFDDQFSVERPDGSNFTLKIRSTKLEDSAMYFCASTSQGATNEKLFFGSGTQLSVL.

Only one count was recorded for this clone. CDR3 loop: CASSQDRSQPQHF. CDR3 coding DNA: TGTGCCAGCAGCCAAGACAGGTCTCAGCCCCAGCATTTT. V is TRBV5-4 and J is TRBJ1-5; TRBD1 is a possible D gene (6 bases). Germline V gene sequence: CDR1 SGHNT, CDR2 YYREEE (reference sequence). The CDR3 runs to 13 residues. V was pared by 4 bases and J by 6 bases, with 11 bases between.

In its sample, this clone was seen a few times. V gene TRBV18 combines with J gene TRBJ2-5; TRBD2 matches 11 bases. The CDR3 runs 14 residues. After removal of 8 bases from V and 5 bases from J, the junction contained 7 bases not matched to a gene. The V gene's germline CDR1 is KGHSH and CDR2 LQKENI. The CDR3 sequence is CASTTSGRDETQYF. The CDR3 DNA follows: TGTGCCAGCACCACTAGCGGGAGAGATGAGACCCAGTACTTC.

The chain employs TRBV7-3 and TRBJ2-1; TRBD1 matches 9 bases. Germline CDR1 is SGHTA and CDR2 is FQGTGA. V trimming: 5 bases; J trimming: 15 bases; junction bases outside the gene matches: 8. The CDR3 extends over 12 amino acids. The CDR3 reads CASSRGTGKLFF. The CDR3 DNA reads TGTGCCAGCAGCCGCGGGACAGGGAAATTGTTCTTC.

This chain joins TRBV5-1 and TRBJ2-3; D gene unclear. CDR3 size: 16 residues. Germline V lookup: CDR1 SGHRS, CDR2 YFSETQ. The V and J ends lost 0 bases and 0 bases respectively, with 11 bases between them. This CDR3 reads CASSLGGGFSTDTQYF. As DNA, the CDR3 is TGCGCCAGCAGCTTGGGAGGCGGATTTAGCACAGATACGCAGTATTTT.

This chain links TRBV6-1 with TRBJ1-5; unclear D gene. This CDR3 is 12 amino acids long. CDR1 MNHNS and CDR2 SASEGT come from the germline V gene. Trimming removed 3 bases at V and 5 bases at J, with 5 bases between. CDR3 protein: CASSDTDQPQHF. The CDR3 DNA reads TGTGCCAGCAGTGATACGGATCAGCCCCAGCATTTT.

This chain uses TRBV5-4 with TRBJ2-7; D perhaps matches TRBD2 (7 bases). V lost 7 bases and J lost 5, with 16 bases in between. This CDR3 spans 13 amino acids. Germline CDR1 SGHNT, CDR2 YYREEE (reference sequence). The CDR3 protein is CASGGGRPNEQYF. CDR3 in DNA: TGTGCCAGCGGGGGCGGGAGACCAAACGAGCAGTACTTC.

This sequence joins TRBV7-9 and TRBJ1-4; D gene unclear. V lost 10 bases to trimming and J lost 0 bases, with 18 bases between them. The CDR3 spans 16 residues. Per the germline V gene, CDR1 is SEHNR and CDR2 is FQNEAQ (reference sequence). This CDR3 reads CATESPSGATNEKLFF. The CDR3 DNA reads TGTGCCACTGAATCACCCAGCGGGGCAACTAATGAAAAACTGTTTTTT.

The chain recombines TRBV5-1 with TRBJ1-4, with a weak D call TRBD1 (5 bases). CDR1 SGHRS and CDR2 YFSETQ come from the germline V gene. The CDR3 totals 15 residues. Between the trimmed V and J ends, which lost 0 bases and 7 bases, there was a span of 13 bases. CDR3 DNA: TGCGCCAGCAGCTTGGCGGGGGAGGATGGTGAAAAACTGTTTTTT. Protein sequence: CASSLAGEDGEKLFF.

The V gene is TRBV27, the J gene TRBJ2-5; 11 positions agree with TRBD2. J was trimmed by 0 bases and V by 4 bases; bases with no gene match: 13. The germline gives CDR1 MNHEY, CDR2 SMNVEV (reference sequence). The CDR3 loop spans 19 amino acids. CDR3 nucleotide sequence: TGTGCCAGCAGTTCGGGGACTAGCGGAAACCAAGCTTACCAAGAGACCCAGTACTTC. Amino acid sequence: CASSSGTSGNQAYQETQYF.

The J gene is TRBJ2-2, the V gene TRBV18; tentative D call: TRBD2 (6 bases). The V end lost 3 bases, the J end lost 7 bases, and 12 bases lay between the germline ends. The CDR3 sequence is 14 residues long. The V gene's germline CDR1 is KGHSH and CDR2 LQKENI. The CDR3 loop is CASSPWGTGGELFF. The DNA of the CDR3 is TGTGCCAGCTCACCGTGGGGGACTGGCGGGGAGCTGTTTTTT.

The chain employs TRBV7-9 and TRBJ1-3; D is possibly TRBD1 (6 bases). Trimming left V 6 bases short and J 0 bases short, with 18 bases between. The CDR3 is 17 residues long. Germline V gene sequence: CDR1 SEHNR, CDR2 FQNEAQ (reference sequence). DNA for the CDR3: TGTGCCAGCAGAGGGACAACCCCCAACTTCTCTGGAAACACCATATATTTT. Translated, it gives CASRGTTPNFSGNTIYF.

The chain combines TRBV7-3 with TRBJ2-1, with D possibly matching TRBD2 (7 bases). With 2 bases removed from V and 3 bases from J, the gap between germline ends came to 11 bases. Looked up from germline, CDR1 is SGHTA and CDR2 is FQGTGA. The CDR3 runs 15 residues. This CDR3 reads CASSLSGGVYNEQFF. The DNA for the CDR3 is TGTGCCAGCAGCTTATCGGGGGGCGTCTACAATGAGCAGTTCTTC. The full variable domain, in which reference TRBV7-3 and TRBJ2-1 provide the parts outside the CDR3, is GAGVSQTPSNKVTEKGKYVELRCDPISGHTALYWYRQSLGQGPEFLIYFQGTGAADDSGLPNDRFFAVRPEGSVSTLKIQRTERGDSAVYLCASSLSGGVYNEQFFGPGTRLTVL.

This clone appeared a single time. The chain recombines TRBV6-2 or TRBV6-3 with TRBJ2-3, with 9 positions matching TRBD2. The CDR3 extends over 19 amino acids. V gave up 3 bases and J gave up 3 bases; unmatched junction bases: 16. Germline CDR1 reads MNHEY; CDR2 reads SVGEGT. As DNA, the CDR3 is TGTGCCAGCAGTTATCTCCTAGCGGGGAATTTGGTATGGACAGATACGCAGTATTTT. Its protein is CASSYLLAGNLVWTDTQYF.